This TCR beta chain was documented in a study of CD8 T cells in ankylosing spondylitis. Per the germline V gene, CDR1 is SGHTA and CDR2 is FQGTGA. The CDR3 length is 17 residues. Germline trimming cut 8 bases from V and 7 bases from J; bases unmatched to any gene: 15. For this clonotype: The antigen remains unidentified.

Regarding the study as a whole: Certain motif variants had earlier been reported in reactive arthritis synovial fluid and blood. Disease-associated clonotypes exhibited CD8+ identity and were relatively infrequent in peripheral blood. Eight or nine highly homologous variants formed a TCR beta motif that appeared characteristic of ankylosing spondylitis blood. The study looked at matched synovial fluid samples from ankylosing spondylitis patients. Disease-linked clones were reported to be significantly enriched there.

MiXCR, applied by TCRdb to the 5' RACE reads, yields one record per CDR3 protein. The sample has about 390,000 distinct CDR3 sequences; more than 20% are singletons. This TCR was recovered from a male donor with ankylosing spondylitis. The V gene is TRBV7-3, the J gene TRBJ2-2; 11 bases align to TRBD2. The sequencing input was blood, either unsorted or a sorted T cell fraction (not recorded which). This CDR3 reads CASHGTSGPRPLGELFF. The CDR3 nucleotides read TGTGCCAGCCACGGGACTAGCGGACCACGTCCTCTCGGGGAGCTGTTTTTT. Looking up the rest from reference TRBV7-3 and TRBJ2-2 gives the full variable domain: GAGVSQTPSNKVTEKGKYVELRCDPISGHTALYWYRQSLGQGPEFLIYFQGTGAADDSGLPNDRFFAVRPEGSVSTLKIQRTERGDSAVYLCASHGTSGPRPLGELFFGEGSRLTVL.